This T cell receptor (beta chain) is from a study of blood T cell repertoires in COVID-19 (dated by TCRdb to the early 2020s). For context, the study as a whole: Samples covering the acute and convalescent phases of COVID-19 were provided by collaborators in the United States, Italy and Spain. Sample metadata almost always included a de-identified subject ID, COVID-19 status, age in years and sex. The prospective study material was composed of cDNA or gDNA derived from T cells, B-cell-depleted T cells, or PBMCs. Where available, HLA class I and class II types were taken from metadata supplied by the sample provider and were not determined by assay-based typing. The repertoires were released in a freely available public database meant as a resource for research on the immune response to SARS-CoV-2. Deeply sampled blood TCRbeta repertoires from subjects exposed to, actively infected with, or recovered from COVID-19 were included in the dataset. Samples were obtained from the ongoing ImmuneRACE study (first 160 participants) and from about 1,300 subjects provided by 6 global collaborators.

TCRbeta CDR3 regions were amplified from genomic DNA by means of the immunoSEQ Assay, a bias-controlled multiplex PCR. Per the authors' processing: Nucleated cell counts per sample were estimated from amplification of reference gene primers within the assay. To quantify the absolute abundance of each unique TCRbeta CDR3 rearrangement, sequence reads were collapsed and filtered. For each sample, productive Simpson clonality was calculated as the square root of Simpson's diversity index over productive rearrangements. TCRdb took this table from immuneACCESS and kept in-frame rearrangements with V and J called. Such tables lack part of the clones; where checked against another copy, unresolved V genes explain under half of the gap, and the rest is unexplained. D and trimming come from the DNA, and the V and J calls and clone size come from that table. The sample profile shows fewer than 85,000 clones; around 90% of them were found once. About 4.5% of the sample rests with the top ten.

With regard to this clone: The target of this receptor is not known. Nothing much larger sits one base from this clone, and base qualities are not available.

The paper as a whole reports these results and caveats: The quantity of clinical and demographic metadata differed by source and by participant and was supplied without curation.

Sequences MDHEN (CDR1) and SYDVKM (CDR2) are obtained from the germline V gene. The CDR3 covers 15 residues, taking in both the cysteine and the phenylalanine. Only the CDR3 region is kept as DNA, spanning 45 bases read in frame from base 1. V is clipped by 5 bases and J by 0 bases, and the sequence between their germline boundaries is 13 bases long. Whole blood was collected in K2EDTA tubes by collaborating institutions according to the institutions' own protocols. For TCRbeta analysis, collaborator samples were shipped as frozen whole blood, as isolated PBMCs, or as DNA extracted from either sample type.

The specimen sequenced was peripheral blood. The clonotype was recovered from a man between 45 and 60 years old with active COVID-19. Recombination joined TRBV28 with TRBJ1-1, with no confidently assigned D gene. The sequenced DNA is TGTGCCAGCAGTCCCCCGGTGGAGATGAACACTGAAGCTTTCTTT. Its coded protein is CASSPPVEMNTEAFF.